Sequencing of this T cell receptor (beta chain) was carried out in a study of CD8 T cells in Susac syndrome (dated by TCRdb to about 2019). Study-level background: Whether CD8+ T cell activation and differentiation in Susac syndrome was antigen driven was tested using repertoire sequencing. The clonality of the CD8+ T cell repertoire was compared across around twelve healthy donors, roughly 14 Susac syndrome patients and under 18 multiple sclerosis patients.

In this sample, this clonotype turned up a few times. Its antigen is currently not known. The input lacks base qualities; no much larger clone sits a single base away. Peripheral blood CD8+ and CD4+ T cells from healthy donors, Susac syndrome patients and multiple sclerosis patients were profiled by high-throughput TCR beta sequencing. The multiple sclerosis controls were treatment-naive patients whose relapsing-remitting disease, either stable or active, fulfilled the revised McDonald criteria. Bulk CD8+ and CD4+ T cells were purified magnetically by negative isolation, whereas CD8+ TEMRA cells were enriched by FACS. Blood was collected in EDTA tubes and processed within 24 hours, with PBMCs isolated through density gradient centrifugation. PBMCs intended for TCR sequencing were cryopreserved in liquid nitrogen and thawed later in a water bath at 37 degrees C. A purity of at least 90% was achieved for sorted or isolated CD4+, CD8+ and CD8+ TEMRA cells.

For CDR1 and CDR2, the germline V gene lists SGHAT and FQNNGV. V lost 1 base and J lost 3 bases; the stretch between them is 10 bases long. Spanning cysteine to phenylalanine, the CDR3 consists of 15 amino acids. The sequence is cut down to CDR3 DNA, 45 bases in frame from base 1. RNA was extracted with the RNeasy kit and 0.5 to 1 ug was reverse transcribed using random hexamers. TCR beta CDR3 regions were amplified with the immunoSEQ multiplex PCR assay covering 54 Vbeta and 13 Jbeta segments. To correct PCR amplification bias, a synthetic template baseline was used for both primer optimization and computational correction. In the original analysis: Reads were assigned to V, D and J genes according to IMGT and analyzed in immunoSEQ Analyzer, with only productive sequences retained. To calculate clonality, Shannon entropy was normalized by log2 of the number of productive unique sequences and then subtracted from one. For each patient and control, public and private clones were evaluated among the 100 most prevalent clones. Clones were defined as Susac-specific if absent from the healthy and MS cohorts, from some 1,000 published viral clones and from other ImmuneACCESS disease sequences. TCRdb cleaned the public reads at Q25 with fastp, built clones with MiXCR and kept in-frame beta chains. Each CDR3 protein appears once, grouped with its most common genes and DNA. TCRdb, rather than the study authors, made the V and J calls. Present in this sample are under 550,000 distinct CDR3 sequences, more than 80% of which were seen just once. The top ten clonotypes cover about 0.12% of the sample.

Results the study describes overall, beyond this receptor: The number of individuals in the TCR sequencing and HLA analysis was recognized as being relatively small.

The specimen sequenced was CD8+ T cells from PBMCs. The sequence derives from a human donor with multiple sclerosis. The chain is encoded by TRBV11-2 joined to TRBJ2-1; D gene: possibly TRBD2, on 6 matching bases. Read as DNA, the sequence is TGTGCCAGCAGCTTAGGACCAGCGGGCTACAATGAGCAGTTCTTC. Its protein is CASSLGPAGYNEQFF.